This T cell receptor (beta chain) derives from a study of T cell responses to AZD1222 COVID-19 vaccine. With regard to this clone: Antigen: not known.

Germline CDR1 is LNHDA and CDR2 is SQIVND (reference sequence). CDR3 length equals 16 residues. V shed 5 bases and J shed 4 bases, with 19 bases lying between them. Study results and caveats: With dominance at 160-218 and 743-854, vaccine-associated CD4 TCRs spanned spike. There were repertoire samples only from the period after the peak T cell response.

Sequencing was performed with immunoSEQ multiplex PCR; in TCRdb, only in-frame clones are kept and a portion is missing. The sample contains about 170,000 clones, around 89% of which appear only once. This receptor was taken from an adult in good health. This chain joins TRBV19 and TRBJ2-3, with D possibly TRBD1 on 6 matching bases. The source was peripheral blood, collected on day 0 of AZD1222 vaccination. CDR3 in DNA: TGTGCCAGTAGTGTCGTACAGGGAATAGGCGCAGATACGCAGTATTTT. Protein sequence: CASSVVQGIGADTQYF. The variable domain in full, completed from reference TRBV19 and TRBJ2-3, reads DGGITQSPKYLFRKEGQNVTLSCEQNLNHDAMYWYRQDPGQGLRLIYYSQIVNDFQKGDIAEGYSVSREKKESFPLTVTSAQKNPTAFYLCASSVVQGIGADTQYFGPGTRLTVL.